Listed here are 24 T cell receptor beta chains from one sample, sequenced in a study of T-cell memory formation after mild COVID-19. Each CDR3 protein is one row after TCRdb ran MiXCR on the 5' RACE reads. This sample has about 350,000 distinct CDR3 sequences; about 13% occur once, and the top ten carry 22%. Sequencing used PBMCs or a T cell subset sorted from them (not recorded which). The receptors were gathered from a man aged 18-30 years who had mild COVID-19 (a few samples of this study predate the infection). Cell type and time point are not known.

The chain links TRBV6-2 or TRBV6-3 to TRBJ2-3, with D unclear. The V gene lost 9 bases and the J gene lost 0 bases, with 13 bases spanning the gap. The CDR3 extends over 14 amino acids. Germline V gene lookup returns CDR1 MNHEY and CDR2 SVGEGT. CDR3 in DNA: TGTGCCAGTCGTTCTCACACTAGCACAGATACGCAGTATTTT. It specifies CASRSHTSTDTQYF.

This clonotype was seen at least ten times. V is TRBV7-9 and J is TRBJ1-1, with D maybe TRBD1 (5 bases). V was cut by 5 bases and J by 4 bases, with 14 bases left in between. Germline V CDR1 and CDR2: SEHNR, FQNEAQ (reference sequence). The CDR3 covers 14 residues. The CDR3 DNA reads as TGTGCCAGCAGCGCATCGTCAGGGAGCACTGAAGCTTTCTTT. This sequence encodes CASSASSGSTEAFF.

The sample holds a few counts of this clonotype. This CDR3 reads CAWSVPDREGAEAFF. CDR3 nucleotide sequence: TGTGCCTGGAGTGTACCGGACAGGGAGGGGGCTGAAGCTTTCTTT. V and J are TRBV30 and TRBJ1-1; TRBD1 matches 8 bases. CDR1 and CDR2 (germline): GTSNPN, SVGIG (reference sequence). With V trimmed by 0 bases and J by 6 bases, 9 bases remained unmatched. The CDR3 length is 15 residues.

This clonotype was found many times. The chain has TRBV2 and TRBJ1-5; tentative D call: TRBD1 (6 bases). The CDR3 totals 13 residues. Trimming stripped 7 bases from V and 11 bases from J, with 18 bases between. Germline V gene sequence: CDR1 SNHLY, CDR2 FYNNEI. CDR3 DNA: TGTGCCAGCATGACCACAGGGACATCTACCCAGCATTTT. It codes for CASMTTGTSTQHF.

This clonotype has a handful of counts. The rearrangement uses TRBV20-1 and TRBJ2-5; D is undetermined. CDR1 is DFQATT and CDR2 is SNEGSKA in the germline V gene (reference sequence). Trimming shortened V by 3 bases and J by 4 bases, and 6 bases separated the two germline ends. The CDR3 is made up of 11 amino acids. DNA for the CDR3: TGCAGTGCTAGCGTCCGAGAGACCCAGTACTTC. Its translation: CSASVRETQYF.

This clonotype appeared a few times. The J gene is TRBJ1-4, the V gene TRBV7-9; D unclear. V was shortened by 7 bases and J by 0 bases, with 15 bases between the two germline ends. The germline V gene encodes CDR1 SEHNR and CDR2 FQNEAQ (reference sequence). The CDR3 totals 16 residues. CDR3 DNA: TGTGCCAGCAACCTAGAATCCGGTGCAACTAATGAAAAACTGTTTTTT. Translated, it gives CASNLESGATNEKLFF.

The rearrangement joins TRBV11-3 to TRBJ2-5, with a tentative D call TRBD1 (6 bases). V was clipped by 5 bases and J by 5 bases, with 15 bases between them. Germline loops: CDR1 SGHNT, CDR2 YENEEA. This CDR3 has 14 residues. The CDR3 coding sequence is TGTGCCAGCAGCCCTTCAGGGGTCCCGGAGACCCAGTACTTC. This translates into CASSPSGVPETQYF. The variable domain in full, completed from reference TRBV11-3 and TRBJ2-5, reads EAGVVQSPRYKIIEKKQPVAFWCNPISGHNTLYWYLQNLGQGPELLIRYENEEAVDDSQLPKDRFSAERLKGVDSTLKIQPAELGDSAVYLCASSPSGVPETQYFGPGTRLLVL.

This CDR3 reads CASSFFVAGYSTEAFF. In DNA form, the CDR3 reads TGTGCCAGCAGTTTCTTCGTCGCGGGGTATTCCACTGAAGCTTTCTTT. The J gene is TRBJ1-1, the V gene TRBV12-3 or TRBV12-4; D not certain. Trimming pared 3 bases from V and 4 bases from J, leaving 18 bases between. This CDR3 has 16 residues.

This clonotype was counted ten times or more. CDR3 amino acids: CASSPALRTTFF. CDR3 sequence (DNA): TGTGCCAGCAGCCCCGCTCTACGAACGACTTTCTTT. The rearrangement joins TRBV6-2 or TRBV6-3 to TRBJ1-1, with D uncertain. Germline CDR1 MNHEY, CDR2 SVGEGT. The CDR3 consists of 12 residues. Trimming removed 6 bases at V and 12 bases at J, with 17 bases between.

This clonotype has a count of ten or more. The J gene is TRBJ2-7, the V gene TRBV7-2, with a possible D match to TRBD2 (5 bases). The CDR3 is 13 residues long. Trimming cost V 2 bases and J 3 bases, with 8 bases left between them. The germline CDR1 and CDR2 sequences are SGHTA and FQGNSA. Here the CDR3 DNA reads TGTGCCAGCAGCTTATCCCGGGGCTACGAGCAGTACTTC. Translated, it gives CASSLSRGYEQYF.

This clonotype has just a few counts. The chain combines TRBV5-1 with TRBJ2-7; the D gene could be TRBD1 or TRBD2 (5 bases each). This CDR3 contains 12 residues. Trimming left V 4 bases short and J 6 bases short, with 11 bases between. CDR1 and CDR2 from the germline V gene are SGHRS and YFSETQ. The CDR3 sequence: CASSLGTTEQYF. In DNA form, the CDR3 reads TGCGCCAGCAGCCTCGGGACCACCGAGCAGTACTTC. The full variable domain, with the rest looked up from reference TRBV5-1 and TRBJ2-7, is KAGVTQTPRYLIKTRGQQVTLSCSPISGHRSVSWYQQTPGQGLQFLFEYFSETQRNKGNFPGRFSGRQFSNSRSEMNVSTLELGDSALYLCASSLGTTEQYFGPGTRLTVT.

The CDR3 region is CASSRRQGEGTDTQYF. CDR3 in DNA: TGTGCCAGCAGCCGACGACAGGGAGAGGGCACAGATACGCAGTATTTT. The chain uses TRBV7-9 and TRBJ2-3; the match to TRBD1 covers 7 bases. The CDR3 covers 16 residues. Germline V gene sequence: CDR1 SEHNR, CDR2 FQNEAQ (reference sequence). J lost 1 base, V lost 5 bases, and 9 bases had no gene match.

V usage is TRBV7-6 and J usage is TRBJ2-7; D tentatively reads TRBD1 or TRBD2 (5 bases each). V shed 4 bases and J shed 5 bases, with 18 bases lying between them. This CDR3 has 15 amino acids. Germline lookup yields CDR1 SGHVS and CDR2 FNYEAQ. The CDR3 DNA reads TGTGCCAGCAGCTCACCGGGACGGCGTCTGCACGAGCAGTACTTC. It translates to CASSSPGRRLHEQYF. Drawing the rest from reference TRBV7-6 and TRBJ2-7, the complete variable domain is GAGVSQSPRYKVTKRGQDVALRCDPISGHVSLYWYRQALGQGPEFLTYFNYEAQQDKSGLPNDRFSAERPEGSISTLTIQRTEQRDSAMYRCASSSPGRRLHEQYFGPGTRLTVT.

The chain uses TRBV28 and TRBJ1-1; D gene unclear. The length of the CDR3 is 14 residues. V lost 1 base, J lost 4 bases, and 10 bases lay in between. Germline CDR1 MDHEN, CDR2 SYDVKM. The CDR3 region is CASSLSVGGTEAFF. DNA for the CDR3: TGTGCCAGCAGTTTATCCGTGGGCGGCACTGAAGCTTTCTTT.

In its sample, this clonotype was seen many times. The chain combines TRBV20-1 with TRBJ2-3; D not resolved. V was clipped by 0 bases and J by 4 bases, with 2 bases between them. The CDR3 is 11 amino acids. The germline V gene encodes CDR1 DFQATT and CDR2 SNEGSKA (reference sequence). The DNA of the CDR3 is TGCAGTGCTAGAGAGGCAGATACGCAGTATTTT. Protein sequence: CSAREADTQYF.

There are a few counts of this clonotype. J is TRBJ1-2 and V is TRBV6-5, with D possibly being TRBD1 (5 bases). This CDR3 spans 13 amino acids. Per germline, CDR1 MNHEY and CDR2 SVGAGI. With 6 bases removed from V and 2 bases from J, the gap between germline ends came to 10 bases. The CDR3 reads CASRETENYGYTF. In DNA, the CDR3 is TGTGCCAGCAGGGAGACAGAGAACTATGGCTACACCTTC.

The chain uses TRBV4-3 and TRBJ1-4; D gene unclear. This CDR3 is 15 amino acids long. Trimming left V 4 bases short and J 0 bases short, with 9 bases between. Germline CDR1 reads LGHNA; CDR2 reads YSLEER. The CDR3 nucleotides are TGCGCCAGCAGCCCGAAAGGCTCAACTAATGAAAAACTGTTTTTT. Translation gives CASSPKGSTNEKLFF.

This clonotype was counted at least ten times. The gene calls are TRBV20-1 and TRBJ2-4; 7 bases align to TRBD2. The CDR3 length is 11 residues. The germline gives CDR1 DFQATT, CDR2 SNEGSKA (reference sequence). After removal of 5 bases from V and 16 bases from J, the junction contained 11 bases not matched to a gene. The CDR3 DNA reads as TGCAGTGCTGCGCGCGGGGGTTGGAACTACTTC. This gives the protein CSAARGGWNYF.

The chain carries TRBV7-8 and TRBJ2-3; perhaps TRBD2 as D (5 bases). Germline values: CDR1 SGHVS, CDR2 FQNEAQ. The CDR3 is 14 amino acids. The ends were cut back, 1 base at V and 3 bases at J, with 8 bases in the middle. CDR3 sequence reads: CASSLVRVTDTQYF. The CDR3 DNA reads TGTGCCAGCAGCTTAGTGCGGGTTACAGATACGCAGTATTTT.

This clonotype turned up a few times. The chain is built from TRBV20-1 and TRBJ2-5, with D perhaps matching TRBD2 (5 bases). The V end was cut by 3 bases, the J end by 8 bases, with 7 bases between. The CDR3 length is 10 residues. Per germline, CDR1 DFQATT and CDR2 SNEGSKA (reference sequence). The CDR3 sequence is CSASRGTQYF. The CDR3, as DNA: TGCAGTGCTAGTCGGGGAACCCAGTACTTC.

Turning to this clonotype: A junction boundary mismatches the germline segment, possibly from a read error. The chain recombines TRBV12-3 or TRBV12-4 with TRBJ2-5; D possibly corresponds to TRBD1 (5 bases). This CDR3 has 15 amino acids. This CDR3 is CAISLGPVSVGTQYF. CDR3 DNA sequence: TGTGCCATCAGTTTGGGGCCAGTCTCGGTAGGGACCCAGTACTTC.

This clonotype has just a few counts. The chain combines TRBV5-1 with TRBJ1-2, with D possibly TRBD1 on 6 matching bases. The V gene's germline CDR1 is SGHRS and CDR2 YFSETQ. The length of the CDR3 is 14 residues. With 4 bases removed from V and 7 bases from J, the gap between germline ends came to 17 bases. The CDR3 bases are TGCGCCAGCAGCCAGGAAGTATCAGGGGTTGGCTACACCTTC. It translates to CASSQEVSGVGYTF.

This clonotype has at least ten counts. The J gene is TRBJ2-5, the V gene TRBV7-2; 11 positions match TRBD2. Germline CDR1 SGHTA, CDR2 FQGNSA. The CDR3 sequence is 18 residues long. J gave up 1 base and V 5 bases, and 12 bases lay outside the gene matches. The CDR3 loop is CASSPMGISGGGQETQYF. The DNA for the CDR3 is TGTGCCAGCAGCCCCATGGGGATTAGCGGGGGGGGCCAAGAGACCCAGTACTTC.

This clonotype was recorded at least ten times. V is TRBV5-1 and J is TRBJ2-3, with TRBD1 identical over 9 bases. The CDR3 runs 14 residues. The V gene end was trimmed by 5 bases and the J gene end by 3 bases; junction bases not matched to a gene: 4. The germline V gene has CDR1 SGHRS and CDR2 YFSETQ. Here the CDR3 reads CASRPTGGTDTQYF. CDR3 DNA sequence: TGCGCCAGCAGACCGACAGGGGGTACAGATACGCAGTATTTT.